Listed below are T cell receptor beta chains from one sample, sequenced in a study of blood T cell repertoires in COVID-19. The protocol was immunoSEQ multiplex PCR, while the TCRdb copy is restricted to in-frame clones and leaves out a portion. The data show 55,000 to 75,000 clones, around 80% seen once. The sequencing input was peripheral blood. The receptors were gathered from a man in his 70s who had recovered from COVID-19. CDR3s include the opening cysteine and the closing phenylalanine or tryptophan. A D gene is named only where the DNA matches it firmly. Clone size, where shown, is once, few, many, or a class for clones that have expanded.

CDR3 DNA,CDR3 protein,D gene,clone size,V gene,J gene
TGTGCCAGCAGGGCCCCGGGACAGGGGAGCGGGGAGCTGTTTTTT,CASRAPGQGSGELFF,TRBD1,-,TRBV28,TRBJ2-2
TGTGCCAGCAGTGACCCAGGACAGGTTCCGTACGAGCAGTACTTC,CASSDPGQVPYEQYF,TRBD1,-,TRBV6-1,TRBJ2-7
TGTGCCAGCAGCTCGGAGGACAGGGGTCGGAACACTGAAGCTTTCTTT,CASSSEDRGRNTEAFF,TRBD1,once,TRBV7-2,TRBJ1-1
TGTGCCAGCAGCGTTGGGAGCCCAGGCGAGCAGTTCTTC,CASSVGSPGEQFF,-,-,TRBV9,TRBJ2-1
TGTGCCAGCACCGGACTAGCGGGGGGGCTTCAAGAGACCCAGTACTTC,CASTGLAGGLQETQYF,TRBD2,-,TRBV6-6,TRBJ2-5
TGTGCCAGCAGCCCACCTTTGCGGGAGGGCTACGAGCAGTACTTC,CASSPPLREGYEQYF,TRBD2,-,TRBV7-8,TRBJ2-7
TGTGCCAGCAGCCTTCTCTCCGGGACAGGGAGGAGGTCTGGAAACACCATATATTTT,CASSLLSGTGRRSGNTIYF,TRBD1,-,TRBV3-1/TRBV3-2,TRBJ1-3
TGTGCCAGCAGCCGGAATCCCCAGGGGGCTTTCGGAAACACCATATATTTT,CASSRNPQGAFGNTIYF,TRBD1,-,TRBV3-1/TRBV3-2,TRBJ1-3
TGTGCCAGCAGTCCTGGACTAGGCGGGAGCTCTGGGGCCAACGTCCTGACTTTC,CASSPGLGGSSGANVLTF,TRBD2,once,TRBV27,TRBJ2-6
TGTGCCAGCAGTGAGCAGGGGGTACATGGCTACACCTTC,CASSEQGVHGYTF,TRBD1,-,TRBV2,TRBJ1-2
TGCGCCAGCAGCCCCCGAGGGCTCGGCTATGGCTACACCTTC,CASSPRGLGYGYTF,-,once,TRBV4-3,TRBJ1-2
TGTGCCAGCAGCCCCCGTCGGCTAGCGGGAGTTGGAAACACCGGGGAGCTGTTTTTT,CASSPRRLAGVGNTGELFF,TRBD2,-,TRBV5-6,TRBJ2-2
TGTGCCAGCACTTACCGGGACAGGTCCTACGAGCAGTACTTC,CASTYRDRSYEQYF,TRBD1,-,TRBV7-2,TRBJ2-7
TGTGCCAGCAGTTTGAGCGGGGGGTACTACGAGCAGTACTTC,CASSLSGGYYEQYF,TRBD2,-,TRBV28,TRBJ2-7
TGTGCCAGCAGCCAGGCCGGGGGGGAAGAGACCCAGTACTTC,CASSQAGGEETQYF,TRBD2,-,TRBV3-1/TRBV3-2,TRBJ2-5
TGTGCCAGCAGCCAATCTTCCGGAGCCTATGGCTACACCTTC,CASSQSSGAYGYTF,-,-,TRBV16,TRBJ1-2
TGTGCCAGCAGCTTGGACCGGCGGGACGAGCAGTACTTC,CASSLDRRDEQYF,-,-,TRBV5-6,TRBJ2-7
TGTGCCAGCAGCTTAAGGGCAGGGGGCGGAGAGCAGTACTTC,CASSLRAGGGEQYF,TRBD1,many,TRBV7-9,TRBJ2-7
TGTGCCAGCAGCTTCACCACCTCCGGGTCGAATACGCAGTATTTT,CASSFTTSGSNTQYF,-,-,TRBV11-2,TRBJ2-3
TGCGCCAGCAGCCCGGCACTAGCGGGAGGGCAAACAGATACGCAGTATTTT,CASSPALAGGQTDTQYF,TRBD2,-,TRBV5-1,TRBJ2-3
TGTGCCAGCAGGATACAGGGAGTGAACACTGAAGCTTTCTTT,CASRIQGVNTEAFF,-,-,TRBV2,TRBJ1-1
TGCGCCAGCAGCTTGTCAACAGGGGGCGCAGATTCACCCCTCCACTTT,CASSLSTGGADSPLHF,TRBD1,-,TRBV5-1,TRBJ1-6
TGTGCCAGCAGCCCGGGACAGGTCTTGTACGAGCAGTACTTC,CASSPGQVLYEQYF,TRBD1,-,TRBV7-2,TRBJ2-7
TGTGCCAGCAGTTTCCCCGGGGGGATCTCCTACGAGCAGTACTTC,CASSFPGGISYEQYF,TRBD2,-,TRBV28,TRBJ2-7
TGTGCCAGCAGCTCACTAGCGGGAGGCAGATACAATGAGCAGTTCTTC,CASSSLAGGRYNEQFF,TRBD2,-,TRBV7-9,TRBJ2-1
TGTGCCAGCAGTGAAGTTGAGACAGGGTATGGTTACGAGCAGTACTTC,CASSEVETGYGYEQYF,TRBD1,once,TRBV6-1,TRBJ2-7
TGTGCCATCAGTCCGCTAGCGCCGAACAATGAGCAGTTCTTC,CAISPLAPNNEQFF,-,few,TRBV10-3,TRBJ2-1
TGTGCCAGCAGCTCCGGGTCCACGGGGGGCACTGAAGCTTTCTTT,CASSSGSTGGTEAFF,-,-,TRBV11-3,TRBJ1-1
TGTGCCAGTAGTATTGGGCGAAACACTGAAGCTTTCTTT,CASSIGRNTEAFF,-,once,TRBV19,TRBJ1-1
TGTGCCAGCAGCGGACAGGGCCTCCGCAGGTGGAGCAATCAGCCCCAGCATTTT,CASSGQGLRRWSNQPQHF,TRBD1,-,TRBV7-8,TRBJ1-5
TGTGCCAGCAGCTTAGAGGGGGCCGAGTTGAACCAGTACTTC,CASSLEGAELNQYF,TRBD1,-,TRBV13,TRBJ2-5
TGTGCCAGCAGTTTTAGCCTAGCGGGAGGTACGCAGTATTTT,CASSFSLAGGTQYF,TRBD2,few,TRBV27,TRBJ2-3
TGTGCCAGTATGGAACAGGGTCGGGAGACCCAGTACTTC,CASMEQGRETQYF,-,once,TRBV19,TRBJ2-5
TGCAGCTCTAGGACAGTGATGAACACTGAAGCTTTCTTT,CSSRTVMNTEAFF,-,-,TRBV29-1,TRBJ1-1
TGTGCCAGCAGTACCACAGGGGGCTCCTCGGATCAGCCCCAGCATTTT,CASSTTGGSSDQPQHF,TRBD1,few,TRBV6-6,TRBJ1-5
TGTGCCAGCAGTTTCGACGGGAATCAGCCCCAGCATTTT,CASSFDGNQPQHF,-,-,TRBV28,TRBJ1-5
TGTGCCAGCAGCCGCGCGGGCACCGGGGAGCTGTTTTTT,CASSRAGTGELFF,-,few,TRBV7-9,TRBJ2-2
TGTGCCAGCAGTTACCGAACGGGAGGGCCTAGTGAGCAGTTCTTC,CASSYRTGGPSEQFF,TRBD2,-,TRBV6-5,TRBJ2-1
TGTGCCACCAGAACAGATATGAACACTGAAGCTTTCTTT,CATRTDMNTEAFF,-,-,TRBV15,TRBJ1-1
TGTGCCAGCAGTCCGATCGGACAGGGGCAGTACGAGCAGTACTTC,CASSPIGQGQYEQYF,TRBD1,few,TRBV28,TRBJ2-7
TGTGCCAGCTCACCACAGGGGATGAACACTGAAGCTTTCTTT,CASSPQGMNTEAFF,-,-,TRBV18,TRBJ1-1
TGTGCCAGTAGTATCGAAGGGGGCACGGATGGCTACACCTTC,CASSIEGGTDGYTF,TRBD1,-,TRBV19,TRBJ1-2
TGTGCCATCAGTGAGTTTGACAGGGGGACCTACGAGCAGTACTTC,CAISEFDRGTYEQYF,TRBD1,-,TRBV10-3,TRBJ2-7
TGTGCCAGCAGCTTGATGTCCGGGGGGGCCGAAGATACGCAGTATTTT,CASSLMSGGAEDTQYF,TRBD2,-,TRBV7-8,TRBJ2-3
TGTGCTAGTGGCCTGAAACAGGGGGGAGAGACCCAGTACTTC,CASGLKQGGETQYF,TRBD1,-,TRBV12-5,TRBJ2-5
TGCGCCAGCAGTGAGCGGGGTCATGGCTACACCTTC,CASSERGHGYTF,-,-,TRBV10-2,TRBJ1-2